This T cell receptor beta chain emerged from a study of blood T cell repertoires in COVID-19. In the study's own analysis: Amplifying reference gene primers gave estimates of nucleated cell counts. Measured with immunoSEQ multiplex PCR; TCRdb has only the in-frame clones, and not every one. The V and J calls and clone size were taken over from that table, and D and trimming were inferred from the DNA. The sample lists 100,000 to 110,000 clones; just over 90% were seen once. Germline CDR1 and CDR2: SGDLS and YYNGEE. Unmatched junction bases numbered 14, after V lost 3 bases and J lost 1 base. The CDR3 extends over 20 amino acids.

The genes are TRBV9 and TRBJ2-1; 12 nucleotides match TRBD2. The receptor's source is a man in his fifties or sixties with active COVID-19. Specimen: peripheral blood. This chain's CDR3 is CASSGLAGGPESKSYNEQFF. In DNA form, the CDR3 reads TGTGCCAGCAGCGGCCTAGCGGGAGGGCCTGAGTCTAAATCCTACAATGAGCAGTTCTTC.